The clone carrying this T cell receptor (beta chain) appeared a few times. What it recognizes is unknown. This CDR3 has 15 residues. The ends were cut back, 4 bases at V and 5 bases at J, with 14 bases in the middle. CDR1 is SGHAT and CDR2 is FQNNGV in the germline V gene. The sample belongs to a study of CD8 T cells in ankylosing spondylitis. Study-wide results and limits: About 8 highly homologous variants made up a TCR beta motif, and this motif appeared characteristic of ankylosing spondylitis blood. Some of the motif variants had earlier been found in reactive arthritis patients' fluid and blood. A CD8+ phenotype characterized the disease-linked clones, which were relatively rare in peripheral blood.

Each TCR beta library was made by quantitative 5'-RACE that incorporated molecular barcodes. From the 5' RACE reads, TCRdb called clonotypes with MiXCR, one entry per CDR3 protein. The data show around 770,000 distinct CDR3 sequences, roughly 20% seen once. Material: blood, either unsorted or a sorted T cell fraction (not recorded which). The V gene is TRBV11-2, the J gene TRBJ1-4, with TRBD1 as a possible D gene (5 bases). The sequence derives from a male donor with ankylosing spondylitis. The CDR3 DNA follows: TGTGCCAGCAGCTCGGACCAGGGCTGGAATGAAAAACTGTTTTTT. Protein: CASSSDQGWNEKLFF.